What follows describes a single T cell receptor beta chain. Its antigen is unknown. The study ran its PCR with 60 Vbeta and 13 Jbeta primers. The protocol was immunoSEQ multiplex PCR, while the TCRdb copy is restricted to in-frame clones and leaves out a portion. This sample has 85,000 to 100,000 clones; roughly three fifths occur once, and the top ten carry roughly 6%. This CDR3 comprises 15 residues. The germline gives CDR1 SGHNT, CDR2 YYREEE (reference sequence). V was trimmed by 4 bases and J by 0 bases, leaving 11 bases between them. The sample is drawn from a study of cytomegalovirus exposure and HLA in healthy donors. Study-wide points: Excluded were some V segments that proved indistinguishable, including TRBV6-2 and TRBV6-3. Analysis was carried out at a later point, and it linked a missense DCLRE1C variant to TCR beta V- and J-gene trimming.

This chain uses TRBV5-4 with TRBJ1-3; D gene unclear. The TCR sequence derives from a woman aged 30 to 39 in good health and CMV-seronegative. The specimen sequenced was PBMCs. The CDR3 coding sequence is TGTGCCAGCAGCCGAGCAACAGACTCTGGAAACACCATATATTTT. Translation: CASSRATDSGNTIYF.